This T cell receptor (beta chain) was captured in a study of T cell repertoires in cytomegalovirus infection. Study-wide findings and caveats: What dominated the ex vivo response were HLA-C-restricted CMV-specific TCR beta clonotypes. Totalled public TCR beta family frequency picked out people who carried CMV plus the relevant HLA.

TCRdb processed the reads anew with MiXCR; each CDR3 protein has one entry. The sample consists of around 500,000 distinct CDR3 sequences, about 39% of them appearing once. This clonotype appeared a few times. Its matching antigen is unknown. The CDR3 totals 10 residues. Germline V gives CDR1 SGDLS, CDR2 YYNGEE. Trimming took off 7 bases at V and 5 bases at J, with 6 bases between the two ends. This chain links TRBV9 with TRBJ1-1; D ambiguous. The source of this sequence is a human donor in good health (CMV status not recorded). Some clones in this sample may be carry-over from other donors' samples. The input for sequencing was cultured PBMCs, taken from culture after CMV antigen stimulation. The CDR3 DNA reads TGTGCCAGCGGCGGGACTGAAGCTTTCTTT. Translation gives CASGGTEAFF.